This T cell receptor (beta chain) stems from a study of technical replicates of blood from several donors. This table comes from immunoSEQ multiplex PCR, and its TCRdb copy is limited to in-frame clones, with some not included. Counted here are about 88,000 clones, over 90% occurring once; the ten biggest clones make up around 0.25%. Germline values: CDR1 SGDLS, CDR2 YYNGEE. CDR3 length: 15 residues. The V end was cut by 6 bases, the J end by 2 bases, with 15 bases between. This clone came up once. The chain joins TRBV9 to TRBJ1-3, with no clear D. The source is a human donor in good health. The sequenced material came from T cells isolated from PBMCs. The CDR3 sequence: CASTREGVPGNTIYF. CDR3 in DNA: TGTGCCAGCACCCGAGAGGGCGTACCTGGAAACACCATATATTTT.